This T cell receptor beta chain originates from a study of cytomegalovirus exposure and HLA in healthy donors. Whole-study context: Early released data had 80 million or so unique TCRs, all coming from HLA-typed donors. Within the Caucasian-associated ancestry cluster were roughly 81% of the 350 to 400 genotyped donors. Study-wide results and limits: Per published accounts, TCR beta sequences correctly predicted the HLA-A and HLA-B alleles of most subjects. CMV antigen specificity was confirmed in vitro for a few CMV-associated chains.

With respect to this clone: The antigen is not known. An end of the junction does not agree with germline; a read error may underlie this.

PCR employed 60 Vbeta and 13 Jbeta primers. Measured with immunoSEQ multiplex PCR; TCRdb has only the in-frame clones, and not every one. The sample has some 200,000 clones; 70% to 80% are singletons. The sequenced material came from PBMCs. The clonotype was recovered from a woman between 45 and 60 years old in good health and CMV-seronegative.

CDR3 amino acids: CASSLEPLLGGSQPQHF. CDR3 nucleotide sequence: TGTGCTAGCAGCTTAGAGCCCTTACTAGGGGGAAGTCAGCCCCAGCATTTT. The J gene is TRBJ1-5, the V gene TRBV7-7, with D perhaps matching TRBD1 (6 bases). This CDR3 spans 17 amino acids. Germline loops: CDR1 SSHAT, CDR2 FNYEAQ (reference sequence). Full variable domain (outside the CDR3, taken from reference TRBV7-7 and TRBJ1-5): GAGVSQSPRYKVTKRGQDVTLRCDPISSHATLYWYQQALGQGPEFLTYFNYEAQPDKSGLPSDRFSAERPEGSISTLTIQRTEQRDSAMYRCASSLEPLLGGSQPQHFGDGTRLSIL.